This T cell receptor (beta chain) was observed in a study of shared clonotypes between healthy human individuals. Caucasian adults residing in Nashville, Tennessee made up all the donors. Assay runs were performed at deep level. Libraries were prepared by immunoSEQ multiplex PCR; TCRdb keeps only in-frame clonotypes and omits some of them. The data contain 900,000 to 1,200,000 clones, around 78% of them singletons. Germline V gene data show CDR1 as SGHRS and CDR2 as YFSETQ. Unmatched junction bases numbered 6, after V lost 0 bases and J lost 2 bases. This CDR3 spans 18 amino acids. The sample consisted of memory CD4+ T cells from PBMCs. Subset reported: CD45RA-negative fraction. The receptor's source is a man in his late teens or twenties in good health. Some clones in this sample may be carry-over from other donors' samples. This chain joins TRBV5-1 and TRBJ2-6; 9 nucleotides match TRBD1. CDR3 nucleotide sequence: TGCGCCAGCAGCTTGGGGGACAGGGCTCCTACTGGGGCCAACGTCCTGACTTTC. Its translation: CASSLGDRAPTGANVLTF.